The rows below give T cell receptor beta chains drawn from one sample of a study of Ad26.COV2.S vaccination and SARS-CoV-2 variants. Generated by immunoSEQ multiplex PCR, the TCRdb table keeps only in-frame clones and is missing some. Here the sample spans about 680,000 clones, roughly 90% being singletons. This sample comprised peripheral blood, obtained in a trial of Ad26.COV2.S vaccine versus placebo. Every receptor here comes from a person between 18 and 65 years old who received the Ad26.COV2.S COVID-19 vaccine or a placebo. CDR3s leave out the opening cysteine and the closing phenylalanine or tryptophan.

v_call: TRBV7-2; j_call: TRBJ2-2; cdr3_aa: AKRIPGTANTGELF
v_call: TRBV10-3; j_call: TRBJ2-4; cdr3_aa: AISESAGVGNIQY
v_call: TRBV2; j_call: TRBJ1-2; cdr3_aa: ASRESGVRYGYT
v_call: TRBV7-9; j_call: TRBJ2-3; cdr3_aa: ASSLRRGGADTQY
v_call: TRBV6-5; j_call: TRBJ1-1; cdr3_aa: ASSFLNGNTEAF
v_call: TRBV5-6; j_call: TRBJ1-3; cdr3_aa: ASSLRGAGGNTIY
v_call: TRBV6-5; j_call: TRBJ2-7; cdr3_aa: ASSTRTQGDFEQY
v_call: TRBV27; j_call: TRBJ1-2; cdr3_aa: ASSFLGQGASNYGYT
v_call: TRBV27; j_call: TRBJ1-4; cdr3_aa: ASRRTGPLNEKLF
v_call: TRBV6-1; j_call: TRBJ1-1; cdr3_aa: ASSENARTTEAF
v_call: TRBV25-1; j_call: TRBJ2-5; cdr3_aa: ASSPAGGRETQY
v_call: TRBV2; j_call: TRBJ1-4; cdr3_aa: ASSEQGTNEKLF
v_call: TRBV7-6; j_call: TRBJ2-3; cdr3_aa: ASSSRAPPADTQY
v_call: TRBV10-3; j_call: TRBJ1-1; cdr3_aa: AIRGTGTNTEAF
v_call: TRBV19; j_call: TRBJ1-1; cdr3_aa: ASGQGMSTEAF
v_call: TRBV30; j_call: TRBJ2-1; cdr3_aa: AWKKRDNEQF
v_call: TRBV9; j_call: TRBJ2-5; cdr3_aa: ASSPGRGTPETQY
v_call: TRBV5-1; j_call: TRBJ2-7; cdr3_aa: ASSLASAGTSGDEQY
v_call: TRBV30; j_call: TRBJ1-6; cdr3_aa: AWGARGNSPLH
v_call: TRBV5-6; j_call: TRBJ1-6; cdr3_aa: ASSLVGGQNSPLH
v_call: TRBV5-1; j_call: TRBJ2-3; cdr3_aa: ASRGLAGSYTDTQY
v_call: TRBV5-4; j_call: TRBJ2-1; cdr3_aa: ASSLTTSSYNEQF
v_call: TRBV4-2; j_call: TRBJ2-6; cdr3_aa: ASSQDPPGTYSGANVLT
v_call: TRBV15; j_call: TRBJ1-2; cdr3_aa: ATSRETSEHRYT
v_call: TRBV7-2; j_call: TRBJ2-1; cdr3_aa: ASSPGPGLASNEQF
v_call: TRBV29-1; j_call: TRBJ1-1; cdr3_aa: SVGGHAEAF
v_call: TRBV9; j_call: TRBJ2-3; cdr3_aa: ASSALSGPSTDTQY
v_call: TRBV19; j_call: TRBJ2-3; cdr3_aa: ASSIDSSTDTQY
v_call: TRBV27; j_call: TRBJ2-5; cdr3_aa: ASSSPPGLQETQY
v_call: TRBV3-1/TRBV3-2; j_call: TRBJ2-7; cdr3_aa: ASSQEARGKHEQY
v_call: TRBV19; j_call: TRBJ1-4; cdr3_aa: ASSIDGDRAFNEKLF
v_call: TRBV7-8; j_call: TRBJ1-5; cdr3_aa: ASSSRGPGPNQPQH
v_call: TRBV30; j_call: TRBJ1-1; cdr3_aa: AWTGRFEAF
v_call: TRBV6-5; j_call: TRBJ2-3; cdr3_aa: ASDRRTDTQY
v_call: TRBV5-1; j_call: TRBJ2-1; cdr3_aa: ASSTRDSYNEQF
v_call: TRBV7-9; j_call: TRBJ2-5; cdr3_aa: ASSWGPGTSGRQETQY
v_call: TRBV4-2; j_call: TRBJ2-5; cdr3_aa: ASSQDTSDQETQY
v_call: TRBV7-2; j_call: TRBJ2-3; cdr3_aa: ASSFGGAGTDTQY
v_call: TRBV9; j_call: TRBJ1-1; cdr3_aa: ASSVGDLLNTEAF
v_call: TRBV4-3; j_call: TRBJ2-7; cdr3_aa: ASSQEGGQGAGEQY
v_call: TRBV6-5; j_call: TRBJ1-4; cdr3_aa: ASRPRSVADEKLF
v_call: TRBV27; j_call: TRBJ1-4; cdr3_aa: ASSRTAATNEKLF
v_call: TRBV2; j_call: TRBJ2-3; cdr3_aa: ASSALEQGGDTQY
v_call: TRBV5-1; j_call: TRBJ2-2; cdr3_aa: ASSFLTGTGKAGELF
v_call: TRBV29-1; j_call: TRBJ2-5; cdr3_aa: SVRRYQETQY
v_call: TRBV6-6; j_call: TRBJ1-4; cdr3_aa: ASSYWDMAEKLF
v_call: TRBV30; j_call: TRBJ1-5; cdr3_aa: AWSGRGSNQPQH